The rows below give T cell receptor beta chains drawn from one sample of a study of T cell responses to AZD1222 COVID-19 vaccine. Assay: immunoSEQ multiplex PCR; the TCRdb copy retains only in-frame clones and omits some. The table lists about 59,000 clones, roughly nine tenths of them singletons, with 6.1% in the top ten. The material sequenced was peripheral blood, taken 28 days after the second AZD1222 dose. The receptor set was obtained from an adult who received the AZD1222 COVID-19 vaccine. CDR3s include the opening cysteine and the closing phenylalanine or tryptophan. A D gene is named only where the DNA matches it firmly. Size is omitted from some rows. Given values are once, few, many or a class for expanded clones.

TRBV7-6	TRBJ1-4	-	TRBD1	14	TGTGCCAGCAGCACAGGGGGTACTAATGAAAAACTGTTTTTT	CASSTGGTNEKLFF
TRBV7-2	TRBJ2-5	-	-	14	TGTGCCAGCAGCCCGGACCCTAGAAGGGAGACCCAGTACTTC	CASSPDPRRETQYF
TRBV28	TRBJ2-7	-	TRBD2	16	TGTGCCAGCAGTTTATCTGCGGGGGGCCCGCCCTACGAGCAGTACTTC	CASSLSAGGPPYEQYF
TRBV20-1	TRBJ2-7	-	TRBD1	11	TGCAGTGCTGATAGACAGGGTGGGCAGTACTTC	CSADRQGGQYF
TRBV5-1	TRBJ2-7	-	-	13	TGCGCCAGCAGCGTTGTCAGGATTAGCGAGCAGTACTTC	CASSVVRISEQYF
TRBV7-8	TRBJ1-2	once	-	14	TGTGCCAGCAGCTTAGAACAGGTCTGGGGTGGCTACACCTTC	CASSLEQVWGGYTF
TRBV5-5	TRBJ1-6	few	-	13	TGTGCCAGCACTCTCGACCCTCGTTCACCCCTCCACTTT	CASTLDPRSPLHF
TRBV29-1	TRBJ1-2	-	-	14	TGCAGCGTTGAACTTCCTAGGACAGCGAAAGGCTACACCTTC	CSVELPRTAKGYTF
TRBV12-3/TRBV12-4	TRBJ1-3	-	-	11	TGTGCCAGCATTCTCGGAAACACCATATATTTT	CASILGNTIYF
TRBV19	TRBJ2-1	-	-	15	TGTGCCAGTAGTACCTCCCGACTAGTCCGCAATGAGCAGTTCTTC	CASSTSRLVRNEQFF
TRBV7-3	TRBJ2-1	-	-	13	TGTGCCAGCAGCACCCCTCACAGGGACGAGCAGTTCTTC	CASSTPHRDEQFF
TRBV19	TRBJ2-1	-	TRBD1	14	TGTGCCAGTAACCCGGACAGGGTCTACAATGAGCAGTTCTTC	CASNPDRVYNEQFF
TRBV19	TRBJ1-4	-	TRBD1	13	TGTGCCAGCGGGACAGCAACTAATGAAAAACTGTTTTTT	CASGTATNEKLFF
TRBV28	TRBJ1-1	-	-	15	TGTGCCAGCAGTGCCACGATGACAGGAGGGACTGAAGCTTTCTTT	CASSATMTGGTEAFF
TRBV10-1	TRBJ2-3	-	TRBD1	14	TGCGCCAGCAGGGGACAGGGAGTGTCAGATACGCAGTATTTT	CASRGQGVSDTQYF
TRBV7-3	TRBJ2-2	-	-	13	TGTGCCAGCAGCTGGGGTTACACCGGGGAGCTGTTTTTT	CASSWGYTGELFF
TRBV4-1	TRBJ2-4	-	-	14	TGCGCCAGCAGCCAAGTCCAATTCGGAGGCATTCAGTACTTC	CASSQVQFGGIQYF
TRBV5-4	TRBJ1-3	few	-	13	TGTGCCAGCAGCACAGGGTCTGGAAACACCATATATTTT	CASSTGSGNTIYF
TRBV27	TRBJ1-6	-	-	17	TGTGCCAGCAGTCACGGTAGGGGCCTGTACCATAATTCACCCCTCCACTTT	CASSHGRGLYHNSPLHF
TRBV5-4	TRBJ1-1	-	TRBD1	15	TGTGCCAGCAGCGCCGGACAGGTTATGAACACTGAAGCTTTCTTT	CASSAGQVMNTEAFF
TRBV19	TRBJ2-4	-	TRBD1	16	TGTGCCAGTAGTCTACCGACAGGGGGCTTGGGAAACATTCAGTACTTC	CASSLPTGGLGNIQYF
TRBV19	TRBJ2-5	-	TRBD1	13	TGTGCCAGTAGCCCACAGGGGGCTGAGACCCAGTACTTC	CASSPQGAETQYF
TRBV10-3	TRBJ2-2	-	TRBD1	15	TGTGCCATCTTCGTGGGACAGGGGCAAACCGGGGAGCTGTTTTTT	CAIFVGQGQTGELFF
TRBV11-1	TRBJ2-5	-	-	13	TGTGCCAGCAGCTCGACAGTTCCGGAGACCCAGTACTTC	CASSSTVPETQYF
TRBV27	TRBJ2-7	-	-	16	TGTGCCAGCAAAAGCAGCCGGGACTTTCACTCCTACGAGCAGTACTTC	CASKSSRDFHSYEQYF
TRBV19	TRBJ2-5	-	TRBD2	14	TGTGCCAGTAGAACGGGAGGTCCCCCCGGAGCCCAGTACTTC	CASRTGGPPGAQYF
TRBV5-1	TRBJ1-1	-	-	14	TGCGCCAGCAGGACCACAGGGATGGACCCTGAAGCTTTCTTT	CASRTTGMDPEAFF
TRBV2	TRBJ2-3	-	-	15	TGTGCCAGCAGCCTAGCGATCGGGGCCCGCGATACGCAGTATTTT	CASSLAIGARDTQYF
TRBV29-1	TRBJ2-1	-	TRBD1	13	TGCAGCGTTGAAGCCCCAGGGGGCCTTGAGCAGTTCTTC	CSVEAPGGLEQFF
TRBV4-1	TRBJ2-5	-	-	17	TGCGCCAGCAGCCAAGACTCTTCCTTTTACGGTCAAGAGACCCAGTACTTC	CASSQDSSFYGQETQYF
TRBV12-5	TRBJ1-1	-	TRBD1	15	TGTGCTAGTGGCCCGTGGACAGGACTAAACACTGAAGCTTTCTTT	CASGPWTGLNTEAFF
TRBV7-7	TRBJ2-2	-	TRBD1	15	TGTGCTAGCAGCAAAGACAGGGGAGGAACCGGGGAGCTGTTTTTT	CASSKDRGGTGELFF
TRBV10-3	TRBJ2-5	-	-	14	TGTGCCATCAGTGCCCTGACCCGCCAAGAGACCCAGTACTTC	CAISALTRQETQYF
TRBV5-4	TRBJ2-5	-	TRBD2	14	TGTGCCAGCAGCTTAGCGGGAGGACAAGTGACCCAGTACTTC	CASSLAGGQVTQYF
TRBV5-5	TRBJ2-3	-	TRBD2	18	TGTGCCAGCAGCCTCGGGGTAGCGGGAGGGGGTCGTGGAGATACGCAGTATTTT	CASSLGVAGGGRGDTQYF
TRBV6-5	TRBJ1-2	once	TRBD1	14	TGTGCCAGCAGTTACCGCGGACAGGGAGGAGGCTACACCTTC	CASSYRGQGGGYTF
TRBV5-1	TRBJ2-5	-	-	15	TGCGCCAGCAGCCCGGGACGGAAGAACCAAGAGACCCAGTACTTC	CASSPGRKNQETQYF
TRBV9	TRBJ2-7	-	-	14	TGTGCCAGCAGCGTATTACCGGATCCCTACGAGCAGTACTTC	CASSVLPDPYEQYF
TRBV5-1	TRBJ1-2	-	TRBD1	14	TGCGCCAGCGCCAGACAGGGGACTAACTATGGCTACACCTTC	CASARQGTNYGYTF
TRBV15	TRBJ2-1	once	TRBD1	17	TGTGCCACCAGCAGGAATTTCCCGGGACAGGGTAGGAATGAGCAGTTCTTC	CATSRNFPGQGRNEQFF
TRBV30	TRBJ2-1	-	TRBD2	14	TGTGCCTGGAGCGGACTAGCCTCCTACAATGAGCAGTTCTTC	CAWSGLASYNEQFF
TRBV15	TRBJ2-6	once	-	16	TGTGCCACCAGCAGCGGTGGCGGATCTGGGGCCAACGTCCTGACTTTC	CATSSGGGSGANVLTF
TRBV19	TRBJ2-5	-	-	15	TGTGCCAGTACTCCAGCCGTGGGGCGAACGGAGACCCAGTACTTC	CASTPAVGRTETQYF
TRBV3-1/TRBV3-2	TRBJ2-6	-	-	15	TGTGCCAGCAGCCAAGGAAACCCCGGGGCCAACGTCCTGACTTTC	CASSQGNPGANVLTF
TRBV5-4	TRBJ1-1	-	TRBD1	16	TGTGCCAGCAGCTTGGGTCGGAGGACAGGGAACACTGAAGCTTTCTTT	CASSLGRRTGNTEAFF
TRBV19	TRBJ2-5	-	TRBD2	13	TGTGCCAGTACGGGACTACTGGGAGAGACCCAGTACTTC	CASTGLLGETQYF
TRBV28	TRBJ2-2	-	-	15	TGTGCCAGCAGTCCAGGCAGTGTCAACACCGGGGAGCTGTTTTTT	CASSPGSVNTGELFF
TRBV7-9	TRBJ1-5	once	-	16	TGTGCCAGCAGCTTAACCGCAAACAGGGAAGGTCAGCCCCAGCATTTT	CASSLTANREGQPQHF
TRBV4-1	TRBJ1-2	-	TRBD1	13	TGCGCCAGCAGCCAGGACAGGGCATATGGCTACACCTTC	CASSQDRAYGYTF
TRBV6-2/TRBV6-3	TRBJ2-5	-	-	13	TGTGCCAGCAGTTTGACTACTGTTGGGACCCAGTACTTC	CASSLTTVGTQYF
TRBV2	TRBJ1-1	-	-	16	TGTGCCAGCAGGGGGTGGTATGTGGCCAGGAACACTGAAGCTTTCTTT	CASRGWYVARNTEAFF
TRBV27	TRBJ1-2	-	TRBD1	16	TGTGCCAGCTATGGGAACGCATACAGGGGAGCGCCGGGCTACACCTTC	CASYGNAYRGAPGYTF
TRBV29-1	TRBJ1-3	once	-	11	TGCAGCGTTGAAGATGTAAACACCATATATTTT	CSVEDVNTIYF
TRBV2	TRBJ1-4	-	TRBD1	13	TGTGCCAGCAGGGAGACAGGGGGCGAAAAACTGTTTTTT	CASRETGGEKLFF